This entry lists 30 T cell receptor beta chains sequenced from one sample in a study of sequential checkpoint blockade in melanoma. Sequencing was performed with immunoSEQ multiplex PCR; in TCRdb, only in-frame clones are kept and a portion is missing. The sample carries around 12,000 clones, roughly 72% recorded once. Treatment reported: randomized to nivolumab then ipilimumab (arm A) or the reverse (arm B). Sequencing used CD8+ T cells sorted from blood (inferred from file names), obtained from a patient given nivolumab and ipilimumab in sequence. The receptors originated from a human donor with melanoma.

The chain links TRBV30 to TRBJ2-5; 7 bases map to TRBD1. CDR1 is GTSNPN, CDR2 SVGIG, per germline (reference sequence). The CDR3 covers 13 residues. With V trimmed by 5 bases and J by 2 bases, 5 bases remained unmatched. In DNA, the CDR3 is TGTGCCTGGCGATACAGGGGACAAGAGACCCAGTACTTC. Encoded protein: CAWRYRGQETQYF.

The chain links TRBV19 to TRBJ2-1; D not certain. Looked up from germline, CDR1 is LNHDA and CDR2 is SQIVND (reference sequence). V was trimmed by 5 bases and J by 0 bases, leaving 11 bases between them. This CDR3 has 15 residues. CDR3: CASSPAPSSYNEQFF. CDR3 DNA sequence: TGTGCCAGTAGTCCGGCCCCTAGCTCCTACAATGAGCAGTTCTTC.

By its share, this clone is medium-sized (0.01 to 0.1%). The chain recombines TRBV9 with TRBJ2-5, with a possible D match to TRBD1 (6 bases). CDR3 length: 17 residues. From germline, CDR1 is SGDLS and CDR2 YYNGEE. Trimming shortened V by 3 bases and J by 2 bases, and 20 bases separated the two germline ends. The CDR3 sequence is CASSGGKGVSRQETQYF. CDR3 coding DNA: TGTGCCAGCAGCGGGGGTAAGGGGGTCAGTAGACAAGAGACCCAGTACTTC.

This clone was recorded once. The V gene is TRBV19, the J gene TRBJ2-1; D is uncertain. CDR3 length: 13 residues. Germline V gene lookup returns CDR1 LNHDA and CDR2 SQIVND (reference sequence). The V end was cut by 5 bases, the J end by 3 bases, with 8 bases between. Written as DNA, the CDR3 is TGTGCCAGTAGTTTTAGTCTCTACAATGAGCAGTTCTTC. Amino acids: CASSFSLYNEQFF.

V is TRBV5-6 and J is TRBJ1-1, with TRBD1 as a possible D gene (5 bases). Germline lookup yields CDR1 SGHDT and CDR2 YYEEEE. Between the trimmed V and J ends, which lost 1 base and 2 bases, there was a span of 15 bases. This CDR3 comprises 16 residues. The CDR3 coding sequence is TGTGCCAGCAGCTTGCATCAGGGAGGGCCTAACACTGAAGCTTTCTTT. This codes for CASSLHQGGPNTEAFF.

The J gene is TRBJ1-1, the V gene TRBV18; no clear D gene. CDR1 KGHSH and CDR2 LQKENI come from the germline V gene. This CDR3 contains 16 residues. Trimming took off 0 bases at V and 2 bases at J, with 13 bases between the two ends. CDR3 amino acids: CASSPPVRQANTEAFF. In nucleotides, the CDR3 is TGTGCCAGCTCACCACCGGTCAGGCAGGCAAACACTGAAGCTTTCTTT.

The rearrangement uses TRBV5-1 and TRBJ1-2; D is unclear. The length of the CDR3 is 12 residues. The V end lost 0 bases, the J end lost 8 bases, and 8 bases lay between the germline ends. The V gene's germline CDR1 is SGHRS and CDR2 YFSETQ. The CDR3 DNA follows: TGCGCCAGCAGCTTGGGCGGAGGAGGCTACACCTTC. Translating gives CASSLGGGGYTF.

The chain employs TRBV5-5 and TRBJ1-1; TRBD1 agrees at 7 bases. In germline, CDR1 is SGHKS, CDR2 YYEKEE (reference sequence). This CDR3 has 13 amino acids. With V trimmed by 0 bases and J by 4 bases, 0 bases remained unmatched. This chain's CDR3 is CASSLEGATEAFF. In DNA, the CDR3 is TGTGCCAGCAGCTTGGAGGGGGCCACTGAAGCTTTCTTT.

The chain is built from TRBV9 and TRBJ2-1; 10 bases map to TRBD2. Trimming at V came to 4 bases and at J to 7 bases, leaving 11 bases not matched to a gene. This CDR3 spans 16 amino acids. Germline V gene sequence: CDR1 SGDLS, CDR2 YYNGEE. The CDR3 sequence is CASSPEAGGLGNEQFF. Written as DNA, the CDR3 is TGTGCCAGCAGCCCAGAAGCGGGAGGGCTCGGAAATGAGCAGTTCTTC.

For the CDR3, the DNA is TGTGCCAGCAGTTACAGGGCTAGCGGGAGCACAGATACGCAGTATTTT. It yields the protein CASSYRASGSTDTQYF. The chain couples TRBV6-5 to TRBJ2-3; 8 bases map to TRBD2. Trimming cost V 2 bases and J 0 bases; bases outside gene matches: 4. There are 16 residues in the CDR3. In germline, CDR1 is MNHEY, CDR2 SVGAGI.

The rearrangement uses TRBV6-6 and TRBJ1-2, with D possibly being TRBD1 (6 bases). Germline CDR1 reads MNHNY; CDR2 reads SVGAGI (reference sequence). V lost 3 bases and J 4 bases, leaving 12 bases between the germline ends. The CDR3 runs 14 residues. Here the CDR3 DNA reads TGTGCCAGCAGTTATTTGGGCAGGGGCTATGGCTACACCTTC. Translated: CASSYLGRGYGYTF.

V usage is TRBV29-1 and J usage is TRBJ2-1; the D gene is possibly TRBD1 (6 bases). The germline CDR1 and CDR2 sequences are SQVTM and ANQGSEA. Trimming pared 0 bases from V and 1 base from J, leaving 13 bases between. This CDR3 region has 16 residues. The CDR3 spells CSVEEGAEWSYNEQFF. CDR3 nucleotide sequence: TGCAGCGTTGAAGAGGGGGCTGAGTGGTCCTACAATGAGCAGTTCTTC.

V and J are TRBV5-1 and TRBJ2-1; a weak D match, TRBD1 (5 bases). The ends were cut back, 4 bases at V and 4 bases at J, with 9 bases in the middle. This CDR3 has 13 amino acids. CDR1 and CDR2 from the germline V gene are SGHRS and YFSETQ. CDR3 nucleotides: TGCGCCAGCAGCCCTGGACAATACAATGAGCAGTTCTTC. The encoded protein is CASSPGQYNEQFF.

The V gene is TRBV19, the J gene TRBJ2-1; 7 nucleotides line up with TRBD2. The CDR3 length is 14 residues. Trimming cost V 8 bases and J 3 bases; bases outside gene matches: 7. CDR1 and CDR2 from the germline V gene are LNHDA and SQIVND (reference sequence). DNA of the CDR3: TGTGCCAGTGACTGGGGGGAGGGCTACAATGAGCAGTTCTTC. Its protein is CASDWGEGYNEQFF.

This clone was detected only a few times. The CDR3 DNA is TGTGCCAGTTGGTCAGATAACACTGAAGCTTTCTTT. It codes for CASWSDNTEAFF. This chain uses TRBV6-6 with TRBJ1-1; D uncertain. The CDR3 extends over 12 amino acids. CDR1 is MNHNY, CDR2 SVGAGI, per germline (reference sequence). With 9 bases removed from V and 2 bases from J, the gap between germline ends came to 10 bases.

Points on this clone: Mismatch with germline at one junction end may stem from a read error. The chain has TRBV6-5 and TRBJ2-3; D is possibly TRBD1 (5 bases). Germline V gene data show CDR1 as MNHEY and CDR2 as SVGAGI. The CDR3 sequence is 14 residues long. The CDR3 coding sequence is TGTGCCAGCAGTTCGGTCGGCTTCACAGGTACGCAGTATTTT. It translates to CASSSVGFTGTQYF.

The chain is built from TRBV2 and TRBJ2-1; D gene ambiguous. Germline lookup yields CDR1 SNHLY and CDR2 FYNNEI. This CDR3 spans 14 amino acids. Trimming removed 3 bases from V and 6 bases from J, with 12 bases in between. CDR3 sequence reads: CASSEWIASNEQFF. The DNA of the CDR3 is TGTGCCAGCAGTGAGTGGATAGCATCCAATGAGCAGTTCTTC.

The V gene is TRBV9, the J gene TRBJ2-7; possibly TRBD1 for D (6 bases). V was cut by 0 bases and J by 6 bases, with 13 bases left in between. The CDR3 is 14 residues long. Germline values: CDR1 SGDLS, CDR2 YYNGEE. The CDR3: CASSVGNRVGEQYF. The CDR3, as DNA: TGTGCCAGCAGCGTAGGAAACAGGGTGGGCGAGCAGTACTTC.

V gene TRBV2 combines with J gene TRBJ1-5, with unresolved D. V was pared by 0 bases and J by 1 base, with 7 bases between. The CDR3 is made up of 15 amino acids. Per germline, CDR1 SNHLY and CDR2 FYNNEI. CDR3 residues: CASSEAEESNQPQHF. CDR3 sequence (DNA): TGTGCCAGCAGTGAAGCGGAGGAAAGCAATCAGCCCCAGCATTTT.

This clone was seen a few times. This chain uses TRBV2 with TRBJ2-7; 11 nucleotides align to TRBD2. The V segment lost 5 bases and the J segment 3 bases; nucleotides outside the gene matches: 6. CDR1 is SNHLY and CDR2 is FYNNEI in the germline V gene. The CDR3 length is 15 residues. The CDR3 loop reads CASSYGTSGHYEQYF. DNA of the CDR3: TGTGCCAGCAGTTACGGGACTAGCGGACACTACGAGCAGTACTTC.

V and J are TRBV7-9 and TRBJ2-5, with D possibly being TRBD1 (6 bases). The CDR3 spans 14 residues. CDR1 is SEHNR and CDR2 is FQNEAQ in the germline V gene (reference sequence). Trimming took off 5 bases at V and 2 bases at J, with 12 bases between the two ends. Here the CDR3 reads CASSPWQGQETQYF. The CDR3 nucleotides are TGTGCCAGCAGCCCCTGGCAGGGGCAAGAGACCCAGTACTTC.

The rearrangement joins TRBV6-1 to TRBJ2-1, with D perhaps TRBD2 (6 bases). The CDR3 is made up of 14 amino acids. Trimming shortened V by 4 bases and J by 0 bases, and 7 bases separated the two germline ends. In germline, CDR1 is MNHNS, CDR2 SASEGT. The CDR3 DNA reads TGTGCCAGCAGTGTCGGGAGCTCCTACAATGAGCAGTTCTTC. It encodes CASSVGSSYNEQFF.

The chain has TRBV9 and TRBJ1-5; no definite D call. The CDR3 length is 17 residues. Germline CDR1 reads SGDLS; CDR2 reads YYNGEE. The V and J ends lost 4 bases and 1 base respectively, with 18 bases between them. CDR3 protein: CASSPSGGLGSNQPQHF. CDR3 coding DNA: TGTGCCAGCAGCCCCTCTGGAGGGCTGGGGAGCAATCAGCCCCAGCATTTT.

With regard to this clone: Other nucleotide sequences from this sample produce the same CDR3. This chain joins TRBV19 and TRBJ1-1; tentatively, D is TRBD1 (5 bases). Trimming removed 6 bases from V and 3 bases from J, with 8 bases in between. The CDR3 spans 12 residues. Germline CDR1 and CDR2: LNHDA and SQIVND (reference sequence). The CDR3 here is CASRWGDTEAFF. In nucleotides, the CDR3 is TGTGCCAGTAGGTGGGGGGACACTGAAGCTTTCTTT.

The chain carries TRBV18 and TRBJ1-1; 7 bases align to TRBD1. The CDR3 totals 13 residues. From germline, CDR1 is KGHSH and CDR2 LQKENI. The J segment lost 5 bases and the V segment lost 5 bases, leaving 5 bases of the junction unmatched. CDR3 sequence: CASSFETGTEAFF. The CDR3 DNA reads as TGTGCCAGCTCATTCGAGACAGGGACTGAAGCTTTCTTT.

The J gene is TRBJ1-5, the V gene TRBV6-1; a possible D gene is TRBD1 (6 bases). The CDR3 runs to 16 residues. V was clipped by 0 bases and J by 3 bases, with 12 bases between them. In germline, CDR1 is MNHNS, CDR2 SASEGT. CDR3 amino acids: CASSEARGQINQPQHF. The CDR3 nucleotides are TGTGCCAGCAGTGAAGCGCGGGGGCAAATCAATCAGCCCCAGCATTTT.

The genes are TRBV11-2 and TRBJ1-2, with 12 nucleotides matching TRBD1. The CDR3 totals 13 residues. The ends lost 8 bases at V and 5 bases at J; junction bases unmatched: 3. Germline loops: CDR1 SGHAT, CDR2 FQNNGV. CDR3 nucleotide sequence: TGTGCCAGCGGGACAGGGGGCTTATATGGCTACACCTTC. The encoded protein is CASGTGGLYGYTF. Supplemented by reference TRBV11-2 and TRBJ1-2, the full variable domain reads EAGVAQSPRYKIIEKRQSVAFWCNPISGHATLYWYQQILGQGPKLLIQFQNNGVVDDSQLPKDRFSAERLKGVDSTLKIQPAKLEDSAVYLCASGTGGLYGYTFGSGTRLTVV.

This clone appeared a single time. The V call is TRBV11-2, the J call TRBJ2-3; D gene uncertain. Trimming removed 3 bases from V and 2 bases from J, with 3 bases in between. CDR3 size: 12 residues. CDR1 SGHAT and CDR2 FQNNGV come from the germline V gene. CDR3 loop: CASSFNTDTQYF. The CDR3 DNA follows: TGTGCCAGCAGCTTTAACACAGATACGCAGTATTTT.

By share, this clone ranks as medium-sized (0.01 to 0.1%). This CDR3 is CASSLGHSYEQYF. For the CDR3, the DNA is TGTGCCAGCAGCCTGGGACATTCTTACGAGCAGTACTTC. The chain carries TRBV7-6 and TRBJ2-7, with D maybe TRBD1 (6 bases). The CDR3 covers 13 residues. Germline V lookup: CDR1 SGHVS, CDR2 FNYEAQ. Trimming left V 5 bases short and J 4 bases short, with 12 bases between.

This rearrangement joins TRBV27 to TRBJ2-1, with a tentative D call TRBD2 (5 bases). This CDR3 spans 14 amino acids. Per the germline V gene, CDR1 is MNHEY and CDR2 is SMNVEV (reference sequence). V was cut by 6 bases and J by 9 bases, with 18 bases left in between. This CDR3 is CASRREGFWSEQFF. CDR3 nucleotides: TGTGCCAGCAGGAGAGAGGGCTTTTGGAGTGAGCAGTTCTTC.